The rows below give T cell receptor beta chains drawn from one sample of a study of blood T cell repertoires in COVID-19. Clones were sequenced by immunoSEQ multiplex PCR, and TCRdb holds only the in-frame ones, with some missing. The table shows about 210,000 clones, with about 83% occurring only once. The specimen was peripheral blood. The origin of the receptors is a woman aged 40 to 49 with active or convalescent COVID-19. The CDR3 runs from the conserved cysteine through the conserved F or W. D genes are given only for firm matches. Not every row has a clone size; where given, it reads once, few, many or a size class.

d_call,j_call,v_call,clone_size,cdr3_aa,cdr3_nt
NA,TRBJ2-7,TRBV30,NA,CAWLYPGTYEQYF,TGTGCCTGGTTGTATCCGGGAACCTACGAGCAGTACTTC
TRBD1,TRBJ1-2,TRBV10-3,once,CAISDLDRDRHYGYTF,TGTGCCATCAGTGACCTGGACCGGGACAGGCACTATGGCTACACCTTC
TRBD2,TRBJ2-1,TRBV11-2,NA,CASSLAQRGGYNEQFF,TGTGCCAGCAGCTTAGCCCAGCGGGGGGGATACAATGAGCAGTTCTTC
NA,TRBJ1-5,TRBV7-9,NA,CASSSTNQPQHF,TGTGCCAGCAGCTCCACTAATCAGCCCCAGCATTTT
NA,TRBJ1-6,TRBV28,NA,CASSSPLHGALHF,TGTGCCAGCAGTTCCCCATTGCATGGAGCCCTCCACTTT
NA,TRBJ1-2,TRBV6-5,NA,CASSYGAGGGDGYTF,TGTGCCAGCAGTTACGGGGCCGGTGGGGGCGATGGCTACACCTTC
NA,TRBJ1-1,TRBV24-1,NA,CATTQGGGHKDTEAFF,TGTGCCACCACCCAAGGGGGAGGGCACAAGGACACTGAAGCTTTCTTT
NA,TRBJ1-5,TRBV9,NA,CASSSGSGSRVPQHF,TGTGCCAGCAGCTCGGGGAGCGGCAGCCGGGTGCCCCAGCATTTT
NA,TRBJ1-4,TRBV7-8,NA,CASRATGSPSEKLFF,TGTGCCAGCAGAGCGACCGGGAGCCCCTCGGAAAAACTGTTTTTT
TRBD1,TRBJ1-5,TRBV27,few,CASSLTGANQPQHF,TGTGCCAGCAGTCTGACAGGGGCCAATCAGCCCCAGCATTTT
NA,TRBJ1-4,TRBV19,NA,CASSTLPGEKLFF,TGTGCCAGTAGTACCCTGCCGGGGGAAAAACTGTTTTTT
TRBD1,TRBJ1-4,TRBV12-5,NA,CASGLTRTGPYPELFF,TGTGCTAGTGGTTTGACACGGACAGGACCCTACCCGGAACTGTTTTTT
TRBD1,TRBJ1-1,TRBV4-1,once,CASSQGAAGGRDTEAFF,TGCGCCAGCAGCCAAGGGGCGGCAGGGGGCCGGGACACTGAAGCTTTCTTT
NA,TRBJ2-3,TRBV7-9,NA,CASSFRGGGTDTQYF,TGTGCCAGCAGCTTCCGAGGGGGGGGCACAGATACGCAGTATTTT
TRBD1,TRBJ1-3,TRBV9,NA,CASSFRQGVGGNTIYF,TGTGCCAGCAGCTTTAGACAGGGCGTCGGTGGAAACACCATATATTTT
TRBD1,TRBJ2-5,TRBV7-2,NA,CASSPGQQFQETQYF,TGTGCCAGCAGCCCGGGACAGCAGTTCCAAGAGACCCAGTACTTC
TRBD2,TRBJ2-2,TRBV27,NA,CASGLVLAGAGELFF,TGTGCCAGCGGACTGGTATTAGCGGGTGCCGGGGAGCTGTTTTTT
TRBD2,TRBJ2-3,TRBV11-2,NA,CASSPGLAGGRGDTQYF,TGTGCCAGCAGCCCAGGACTAGCGGGGGGGAGGGGAGATACGCAGTATTTT
NA,TRBJ2-1,TRBV6-6,NA,CASSFSQSYNEQFF,TGTGCCAGCAGTTTCTCACAGTCCTACAATGAGCAGTTCTTC
TRBD1,TRBJ1-4,TRBV5-1,NA,CASSLGLLRGPNEKLFF,TGCGCCAGCAGCTTGGGGCTCCTCAGGGGGCCTAATGAAAAACTGTTTTTT
NA,TRBJ2-3,TRBV4-2,NA,CASSQDLRGQDTQYF,TGTGCCAGCAGCCAAGATCTGCGGGGGCAGGATACGCAGTATTTT
TRBD2,TRBJ2-3,TRBV2,NA,CASRATSGGTDTQYF,TGTGCCAGCAGGGCGACTAGCGGGGGCACAGATACGCAGTATTTT
NA,TRBJ1-1,TRBV4-1,NA,CASSQSGLNTEAFF,TGCGCCAGCAGTCAATCAGGCCTGAACACTGAAGCTTTCTTT
NA,TRBJ1-4,TRBV27,NA,CASSFTRANEKLFF,TGTGCCAGCAGTTTCACCAGGGCAAATGAAAAACTGTTTTTT
NA,TRBJ2-6,TRBV7-9,few,CASSLISGGPSFPSVLTF,TGTGCCAGCAGCTTGATATCAGGAGGGCCCTCTTTTCCCAGTGTCCTGACTTTC
TRBD1,TRBJ1-2,TRBV2,NA,CASRDVGQGERSYGYTF,TGTGCCAGCAGGGACGTTGGACAGGGCGAGAGGAGCTATGGCTACACCTTC
TRBD1,TRBJ1-4,TRBV30,NA,CAWSDLRTGENEKLFF,TGTGCCTGGAGTGACCTCCGGACAGGAGAAAATGAAAAACTGTTTTTT
TRBD2,TRBJ2-5,TRBV9,NA,CASSPRTSGGQETQYF,TGTGCCAGCAGCCCCCGGACTAGCGGAGGGCAAGAGACCCAGTACTTC
NA,TRBJ2-3,TRBV2,NA,CASSDGSWSTDTQYF,TGTGCCAGCAGTGACGGGTCCTGGAGCACAGATACGCAGTATTTT
NA,TRBJ2-5,TRBV27,NA,CASSFAGRETQYF,TGTGCCAGCAGTTTCGCGGGGCGGGAGACCCAGTACTTC
NA,TRBJ1-4,TRBV2,NA,CASSDPGGEKLFF,TGTGCCAGCAGTGATCCAGGAGGGGAAAAACTGTTTTTT
NA,TRBJ2-1,TRBV6-5,NA,CASSRIEGNEQFF,TGTGCCAGCAGTCGAATAGAGGGAAATGAGCAGTTCTTC
TRBD1,TRBJ1-1,TRBV25-1,once,CASSEWATGPLNTEAFF,TGTGCCAGCAGTGAATGGGCGACAGGGCCATTGAACACTGAAGCTTTCTTT
NA,TRBJ2-1,TRBV11-3,NA,CASSLPRNEQFF,TGTGCCAGCAGCTTACCGAGAAATGAGCAGTTCTTC
NA,TRBJ2-1,TRBV4-1,NA,CASSQETSSPHEQFF,TGCGCCAGCAGCCAGGAGACTAGTAGCCCCCATGAGCAGTTCTTC